One and the same sample provided the 15 T cell receptor beta chains below, sequenced in a study of CD8 T cells in Susac syndrome. The RNA, roughly 0.5 to 1 ug, was put through reverse transcription using random hexamers. TCRdb itself ran the immunoSEQ multiplex PCR reads through MiXCR, one entry per CDR3 protein. The data contain roughly 200,000 distinct CDR3 sequences, 95% of them singletons. The sequenced sample consisted of CD4+ T cells from PBMCs. The receptors derive from a human donor with multiple sclerosis.

The chain has TRBV20-1 and TRBJ2-3; tentative D call: TRBD2 (7 bases). Germline V lookup: CDR1 DFQATT, CDR2 SNEGSKA (reference sequence). Trimming removed 7 bases from V and 6 bases from J, with 17 bases in between. The CDR3 has 13 residues. CDR3 protein: CSGTAGNGDTQYF. The DNA for the CDR3 is TGCAGTGGGACAGCGGGGAACGGGGATACGCAGTATTTT.

This clonotype appeared a single time. The V gene is TRBV7-9, the J gene TRBJ2-7; D not resolved. Germline CDR1 reads SEHNR; CDR2 reads FQNEAQ (reference sequence). There are 13 residues in the CDR3. The V end lost 5 bases, the J end lost 1 base, and 9 bases lay between the germline ends. This chain's CDR3 is CASSGGGSYEQYF. CDR3 in DNA: TGTGCCAGCAGCGGTGGTGGGTCCTACGAGCAGTACTTC.

The chain employs TRBV6-1 and TRBJ2-7; 10 bases are a match to TRBD2. Germline V gene data show CDR1 as MNHNS and CDR2 as SASEGT. This CDR3 is 13 amino acids long. The junction had 5 bases not matched to a gene; V was cut back by 6 bases and J by 6 bases. As DNA, the CDR3 is TGTGCCAGCAGAGCGGGGGGGCTCCGCGAGCAGTACTTC. Its translation: CASRAGGLREQYF.

The chain links TRBV3-1 to TRBJ2-5; D is unresolved. The CDR3 contains 13 residues. V was cut by 1 base and J by 7 bases, with 10 bases left in between. CDR1 and CDR2 (germline): LGHDT, YNNKEL (reference sequence). The CDR3 DNA is TGTGCCAGCAGCCAAGTGTCCGTGGCGACCCAGTACTTC. Its protein product is CASSQVSVATQYF.

The rearrangement joins TRBV5-1 to TRBJ1-6; no definite D call. There are 15 residues in the CDR3. CDR1 and CDR2 from the germline V gene are SGHRS and YFSETQ. The germline V and J ends were trimmed by 0 bases and 5 bases, with 9 bases remaining between them. The DNA for the CDR3 is TGCGCCAGCAGCTTGGAAAGCAGCAATAATTCACCCCTCCACTTT. Its protein product is CASSLESSNNSPLHF.

The J gene is TRBJ1-1, the V gene TRBV20-1, with D unclear. The CDR3 contains 11 residues. Trimming removed 4 bases at V and 1 base at J, with 4 bases between. In germline, CDR1 is DFQATT, CDR2 SNEGSKA (reference sequence). The CDR3 DNA reads TGCAGTGCTAAGCAGAACACTGAAGCTTTCTTT. Residues: CSAKQNTEAFF.

This chain links TRBV3-1 with TRBJ2-7, with a weak D call TRBD1 (5 bases). From germline, CDR1 is LGHDT and CDR2 YNNKEL (reference sequence). The length of the CDR3 is 14 residues. V lost 0 bases to trimming and J lost 6 bases, with 12 bases between them. The CDR3 reads CASSQDRIGAEQYV. The CDR3 DNA sequence: TGTGCCAGCAGCCAAGATCGAATAGGGGCCGAGCAGTACGTC.

The V gene is TRBV20-1, the J gene TRBJ2-5; 11 nucleotides line up with TRBD2. V lost 3 bases, J lost 9 bases, and 9 bases stayed unmatched. The CDR3 covers 14 residues. The germline gives CDR1 DFQATT, CDR2 SNEGSKA (reference sequence). CDR3 in DNA: TGCAGTGCTAGGTCTAGCGGGGGGTCCAGTCCCCAGTACTTC. Encoded protein: CSARSSGGSSPQYF.

The chain couples TRBV2 to TRBJ1-2, with D uncertain. CDR1 is SNHLY, CDR2 FYNNEI, per germline. V dropped 6 bases and J dropped 4 bases, with 12 bases sitting between them. CDR3 size: 13 residues. This chain's CDR3 is CASRWGGGYGYTF. In DNA form, the CDR3 reads TGTGCCAGCAGATGGGGAGGAGGCTATGGCTACACCTTC.

This chain connects TRBV20-1 to TRBJ2-3, with 10 bases identical to TRBD2. V lost 8 bases to trimming and J lost 3 bases; unmatched junction nucleotides: 8. Per germline, CDR1 DFQATT and CDR2 SNEGSKA (reference sequence). This CDR3 has 14 residues. The CDR3 sequence is CSSRTSGMTDTQYF. DNA of the CDR3: TGCAGTTCCCGGACTAGCGGAATGACAGATACGCAGTATTTT.

The CDR3 coding sequence is TGTGCCAGCAGTGAAGGGGGGGTTGGTCAGCCCCAGCATTTT. Its translation: CASSEGGVGQPQHF. The chain recombines TRBV25-1 with TRBJ1-5; D is possibly TRBD1 (5 bases). The germline V gene has CDR1 MGHDK and CDR2 SYGVNS. This CDR3 spans 14 amino acids. With 2 bases removed from V and 6 bases from J, the gap between germline ends came to 11 bases.

The chain recombines TRBV30 with TRBJ1-6; the match to TRBD1 covers 7 bases. CDR1 and CDR2 (germline): GTSNPN, SVGIG (reference sequence). With 7 bases clipped from V and 5 bases from J, the junction kept 5 bases outside the gene matches. This CDR3 comprises 13 residues. CDR3 coding DNA: TGTGCCTCCCAGGGACAGAATAATTCACCCCTCCACTTT. Translated, it gives CASQGQNNSPLHF.

The chain has TRBV29-1 and TRBJ2-5, with D unresolved. The V gene's germline CDR1 is SQVTM and CDR2 ANQGSEA. The CDR3 totals 13 residues. V was clipped by 2 bases and J by 4 bases, with 11 bases between them. The CDR3 nucleotides are TGCAGCGTTGAAAGCCTAGTTGGAGAGACCCAGTACTTC. Residues: CSVESLVGETQYF.

The gene calls are TRBV11-2 and TRBJ2-1; D is ambiguous. This CDR3 has 15 residues. V was shortened by 1 base and J by 3 bases, with 10 bases between the two germline ends. Germline CDR1 is SGHAT and CDR2 is FQNNGV. This CDR3 is CASSLGAGDYNEQFF. The CDR3 DNA is TGTGCCAGCAGCTTAGGGGCAGGCGACTACAATGAGCAGTTCTTC.

V usage is TRBV20-1 and J usage is TRBJ2-3; TRBD2 matches 9 bases. The V gene's germline CDR1 is DFQATT and CDR2 SNEGSKA (reference sequence). The CDR3 consists of 14 residues. V trimming: 6 bases; J trimming: 4 bases; junction bases outside the gene matches: 8. For the CDR3, the DNA is TGCAGTGCCCTTTCTGGCGGGGGGGCAGATACGCAGTATTTT. Translation: CSALSGGGADTQYF.